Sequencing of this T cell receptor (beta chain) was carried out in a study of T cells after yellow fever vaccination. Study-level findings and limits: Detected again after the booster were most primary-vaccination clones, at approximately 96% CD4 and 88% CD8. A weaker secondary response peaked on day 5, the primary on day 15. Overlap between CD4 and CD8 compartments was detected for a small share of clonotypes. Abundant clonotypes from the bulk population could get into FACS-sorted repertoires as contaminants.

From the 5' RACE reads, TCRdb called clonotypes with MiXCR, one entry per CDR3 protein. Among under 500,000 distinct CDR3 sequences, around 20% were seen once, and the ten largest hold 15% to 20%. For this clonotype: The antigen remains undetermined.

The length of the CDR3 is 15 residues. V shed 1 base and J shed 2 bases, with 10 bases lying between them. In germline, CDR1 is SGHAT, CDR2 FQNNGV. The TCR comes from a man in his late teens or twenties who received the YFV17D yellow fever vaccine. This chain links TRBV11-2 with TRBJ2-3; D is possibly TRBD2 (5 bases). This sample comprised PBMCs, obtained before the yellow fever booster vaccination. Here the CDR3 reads CASSLGGGYTDTQYF. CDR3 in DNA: TGTGCCAGCAGCTTAGGCGGCGGGTACACAGATACGCAGTATTTT.